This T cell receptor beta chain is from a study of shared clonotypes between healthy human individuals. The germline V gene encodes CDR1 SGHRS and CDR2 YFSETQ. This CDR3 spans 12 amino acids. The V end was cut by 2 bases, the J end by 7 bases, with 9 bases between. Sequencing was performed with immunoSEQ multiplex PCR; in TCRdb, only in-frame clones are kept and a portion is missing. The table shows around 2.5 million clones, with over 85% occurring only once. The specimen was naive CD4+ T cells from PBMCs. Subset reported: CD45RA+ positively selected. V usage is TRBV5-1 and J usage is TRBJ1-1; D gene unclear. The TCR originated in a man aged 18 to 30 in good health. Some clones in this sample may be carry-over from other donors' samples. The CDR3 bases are TGCGCCAGCAGCTTCGGAGCTGGTGAAGCTTTCTTT. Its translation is CASSFGAGEAFF.